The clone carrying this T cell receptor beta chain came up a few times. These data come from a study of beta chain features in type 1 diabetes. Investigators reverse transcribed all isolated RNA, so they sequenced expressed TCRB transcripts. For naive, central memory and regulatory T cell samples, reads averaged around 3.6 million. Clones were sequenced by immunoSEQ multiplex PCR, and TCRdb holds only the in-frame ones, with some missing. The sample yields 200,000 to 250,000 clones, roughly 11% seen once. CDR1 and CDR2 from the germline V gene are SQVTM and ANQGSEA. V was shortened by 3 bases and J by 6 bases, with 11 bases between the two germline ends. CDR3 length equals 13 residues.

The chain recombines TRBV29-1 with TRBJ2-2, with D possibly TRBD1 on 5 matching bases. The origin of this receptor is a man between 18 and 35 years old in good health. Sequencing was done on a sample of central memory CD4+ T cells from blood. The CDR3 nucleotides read TGCAGCGTTGATTCAGGGTCTCCCGGGGAGCTGTTTTTT. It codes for CSVDSGSPGELFF.